The clone carrying this TCR beta chain was found many times. Looked up from germline, CDR1 is SGHTA and CDR2 is FQGNSA. The CDR3 runs 16 residues. V was cut by 0 bases and J by 8 bases, with 17 bases left in between. Clinical symptoms, serum thyroxine and TRAb, thyroid ultrasound and orbital computed tomography were used for the diagnoses. This sample is drawn from a study of T cells in Graves' hyperthyroidism and ophthalmopathy. For the study at large: The authors collected peripheral blood at initial diagnosis, before any treatment.

Amplified TCR beta CDR3 regions derived from RNA transcripts. In the first-round RT-PCR of the TCR CDR3, the HTBI primer set was used. TCRdb itself ran the multiplex PCR reads through MiXCR, one entry per CDR3 protein. The sample holds 500,000 to 750,000 distinct CDR3 sequences, approximately 14% seen once. The rearrangement joins TRBV7-2 to TRBJ2-1; D ambiguous. Sequenced material: blood. The source of this sequence is a woman aged 25 to 39 with Graves' hyperthyroidism. The CDR3 DNA reads as TGTGCCAGCAGCTTAGCTAGCTTTTGGGGTAGAGATGAGCAGTTCTTC. Amino acid sequence: CASSLASFWGRDEQFF.